Following are 18 T cell receptor beta chains from one sample sequenced in a study of Graves' ophthalmopathy and Graves' hyperthyroidism. Amplification of TCR beta CDR3 regions used RNA transcripts. An initial RT-PCR round employing HTBI primers preceded a second-round multiplex PCR. MiXCR, applied by TCRdb to the multiplex PCR reads, yields one record per CDR3 protein. The data show 170,000 or so distinct CDR3 sequences, over 35% seen once. Sequencing used peripheral blood. Receptor source: a woman aged 40 to 50 with Graves' ophthalmopathy.

This clonotype has ten or more counts. DNA for the CDR3: TGTGCCAGCAGCACCCAGATAGGGCTTCGAACGAATCAGCCCCAGCATTTT. This encodes CASSTQIGLRTNQPQHF. V is TRBV27 and J is TRBJ1-5; D is undetermined. CDR1 and CDR2 from the germline V gene are MNHEY and SMNVEV (reference sequence). Between the trimmed V and J ends, which lost 6 bases and 4 bases, there was a span of 22 bases. The CDR3 extends over 17 amino acids.

This clonotype was counted many times. This rearrangement joins TRBV20-1 to TRBJ2-2; D not resolved. Trimming removed 2 bases from V and 6 bases from J, with 4 bases in between. The CDR3 is 11 residues long. The germline CDR1 and CDR2 sequences are DFQATT and SNEGSKA (reference sequence). This CDR3 reads CSARLAGELFF. The CDR3 DNA reads as TGCAGTGCTAGATTGGCCGGGGAGCTGTTTTTT.

This clonotype was recorded many times. The V call is TRBV18, the J call TRBJ2-7, with D possibly matching TRBD2 (5 bases). This CDR3 is built from 13 residues. Germline V gene lookup returns CDR1 KGHSH and CDR2 LQKENI. Between the trimmed V and J ends, which lost 1 base and 2 bases, there was a span of 6 bases. The CDR3 loop is CASSPRLTYEQYF. The CDR3 DNA reads TGTGCCAGCTCACCACGACTAACCTACGAGCAGTACTTC.

This clonotype occurred many times. The chain couples TRBV29-1 to TRBJ2-7, with D maybe TRBD1 (6 bases). Germline CDR1 and CDR2: SQVTM and ANQGSEA. The V end lost 0 bases, the J end lost 0 bases, and 15 bases lay between the germline ends. The CDR3 spans 16 residues. DNA for the CDR3: TGCAGCGTTGAAGATAGTCGAGAAGGGGGCTCCTACGAGCAGTACTTC. Translation: CSVEDSREGGSYEQYF.

The table lists this clonotype with many counts. The chain combines TRBV15 with TRBJ1-2, with TRBD1 as a possible D gene (5 bases). Germline V gene sequence: CDR1 LNHNV, CDR2 YYDKDF (reference sequence). CDR3 length equals 17 residues. V lost 5 bases to trimming and J lost 2 bases, with 21 bases between them. CDR3 amino acids: CATSRPPIRGLNYGYTF. CDR3 nucleotide sequence: TGTGCCACCAGCCGCCCGCCGATACGGGGACTCAACTATGGCTACACCTTC.

This rearrangement joins TRBV28 to TRBJ2-7, with D uncertain. The CDR3 is made up of 12 amino acids. The germline CDR1 and CDR2 sequences are MDHEN and SYDVKM. V was pared by 6 bases and J by 3 bases, with 9 bases between. The DNA for the CDR3 is TGTGCCAGCAGCCCAGACATCTACGAGCAGTACTTC. Protein: CASSPDIYEQYF.

The J gene is TRBJ2-7, the V gene TRBV20-1; the D gene is possibly TRBD2 (5 bases). Looked up from germline, CDR1 is DFQATT and CDR2 is SNEGSKA (reference sequence). With 6 bases removed from V and 3 bases from J, the gap between germline ends came to 15 bases. CDR3 size: 13 residues. For the CDR3, the DNA is TGCAGTGCATCAATTCTAGCAGACTACGAGCAGTACTTC. It specifies CSASILADYEQYF.

The J gene is TRBJ2-5, the V gene TRBV2; no firm D call. The CDR3 loop spans 13 amino acids. Trimming shortened V by 4 bases and J by 3 bases, and 9 bases separated the two germline ends. CDR1 SNHLY and CDR2 FYNNEI come from the germline V gene. Here the CDR3 reads CASSAPPEETQYF. The CDR3 coding sequence is TGTGCCAGCAGTGCCCCCCCGGAAGAGACCCAGTACTTC.

This clonotype appeared many times. This chain links TRBV29-1 with TRBJ1-1; perhaps TRBD1 as D (6 bases). This CDR3 contains 13 residues. V lost 8 bases and J lost 6, with 19 bases in between. Per the germline V gene, CDR1 is SQVTM and CDR2 is ANQGSEA. The CDR3 region has the DNA TGCAGCCCATGGGGGGCAGGGAAGTCTGAAGCTTTCTTT. It translates to CSPWGAGKSEAFF.

This clonotype has a count of ten or more. The chain joins TRBV7-2 to TRBJ1-5, with a possible D match to TRBD1 (5 bases). The CDR3 spans 15 residues. CDR1 and CDR2 from the germline V gene are SGHTA and FQGNSA. Trimming stripped 4 bases from V and 4 bases from J, with 14 bases between. In DNA, the CDR3 is TGTGCCAGCAGCTATACGTGGGGGAGGAATCAGCCCCAGCATTTT. Amino acids: CASSYTWGRNQPQHF.

This clonotype was detected many times. The chain uses TRBV6-5 and TRBJ2-4, with 8 bases fitting TRBD2. Germline V gene data show CDR1 as MNHEY and CDR2 as SVGAGI. This CDR3 is built from 16 residues. J gave up 0 bases and V 2 bases, and 3 bases lay outside the gene matches. CDR3 sequence: CASSYGAGAAKNIQYF. DNA for the CDR3: TGTGCCAGCAGTTACGGAGCGGGAGCAGCCAAAAACATTCAGTACTTC.

This clonotype came up many times. The rearrangement uses TRBV6-2 or TRBV6-3 and TRBJ2-7; 7 nucleotides match TRBD2. This CDR3 has 16 amino acids. Germline assignment: CDR1 MNHEY and CDR2 SVGEGT. The trim removed 0 bases at V and 0 bases at J, leaving 5 bases unmatched. Here the CDR3 reads CASSYSVGGSSYEQYF. The DNA for the CDR3 is TGTGCCAGCAGTTACTCGGTCGGCGGGAGCTCCTACGAGCAGTACTTC.

This clonotype has at least ten counts. This chain joins TRBV24-1 and TRBJ2-5; D unresolved. V lost 0 bases, J lost 5 bases, and 3 bases lay in between. The length of the CDR3 is 12 residues. Germline V gives CDR1 KGHDR, CDR2 SFDVKD. CDR3 in DNA: TGTGCCACCAGTGATTTGTTGGAGACCCAGTACTTC. This gives the protein CATSDLLETQYF.

V gene TRBV28 combines with J gene TRBJ2-7; D is tentatively TRBD1 or TRBD2 (5 bases each). V lost 6 bases to trimming and J lost 0 bases, with 12 bases between them. There are 14 residues in the CDR3. Germline-derived CDR1 and CDR2 are MDHEN and SYDVKM. CDR3: CASSKGTVSYEQYF. The CDR3 nucleotides read TGTGCCAGCAGCAAGGGGACGGTCTCCTACGAGCAGTACTTC. The whole variable domain, remainder taken from reference TRBV28 and TRBJ2-7, is DVKVTQSSRYLVKRTGEKVFLECVQDMDHENMFWYRQDPGLGLRLIYFSYDVKMKEKGDIPEGYSVSREKKERFSLILESASTNQTSMYLCASSKGTVSYEQYFGPGTRLTVT.

This clonotype has a count of ten or more. This chain uses TRBV20-1 with TRBJ1-1, with D unclear. The CDR3 extends over 13 amino acids. Germline V gene sequence: CDR1 DFQATT, CDR2 SNEGSKA (reference sequence). The germline V and J ends were trimmed by 0 bases and 1 base, with 6 bases remaining between them. The CDR3 DNA sequence: TGCAGTGCTAGAGAGGTGAGGAACACTGAAGCTTTCTTT. Protein: CSAREVRNTEAFF.

The CDR3 DNA reads as TGTGCCAGCACTCCCCCGGGGAGCTATGGCTACACCTTC. It translates to CASTPPGSYGYTF. V usage is TRBV28 and J usage is TRBJ1-2, with D unclear. V dropped 7 bases and J dropped 4 bases, with 13 bases sitting between them. This CDR3 is built from 13 residues. Germline values: CDR1 MDHEN, CDR2 SYDVKM.

This clonotype was observed many times. This CDR3 reads CASSPTRTGHEQYF. In DNA form, the CDR3 reads TGTGCCAGCTCACCCACTCGGACGGGCCACGAGCAGTACTTC. V and J are TRBV18 and TRBJ2-7; D remains ambiguous. Germline V lookup: CDR1 KGHSH, CDR2 LQKENI. CDR3 length: 14 residues. The V and J ends lost 3 bases and 5 bases respectively, with 14 bases between them.

The rearrangement uses TRBV28 and TRBJ2-5; maybe TRBD2 (5 bases). The CDR3 is 16 amino acids. The V end was cut by 11 bases, the J end by 4 bases, with 26 bases between. From germline, CDR1 is MDHEN and CDR2 SYDVKM. CDR3 coding DNA: TGTGCCTCTGGGGAGCCTTCAAATCGGGCAAGAGAGACCCAGTACTTC. Translating it yields CASGEPSNRARETQYF.